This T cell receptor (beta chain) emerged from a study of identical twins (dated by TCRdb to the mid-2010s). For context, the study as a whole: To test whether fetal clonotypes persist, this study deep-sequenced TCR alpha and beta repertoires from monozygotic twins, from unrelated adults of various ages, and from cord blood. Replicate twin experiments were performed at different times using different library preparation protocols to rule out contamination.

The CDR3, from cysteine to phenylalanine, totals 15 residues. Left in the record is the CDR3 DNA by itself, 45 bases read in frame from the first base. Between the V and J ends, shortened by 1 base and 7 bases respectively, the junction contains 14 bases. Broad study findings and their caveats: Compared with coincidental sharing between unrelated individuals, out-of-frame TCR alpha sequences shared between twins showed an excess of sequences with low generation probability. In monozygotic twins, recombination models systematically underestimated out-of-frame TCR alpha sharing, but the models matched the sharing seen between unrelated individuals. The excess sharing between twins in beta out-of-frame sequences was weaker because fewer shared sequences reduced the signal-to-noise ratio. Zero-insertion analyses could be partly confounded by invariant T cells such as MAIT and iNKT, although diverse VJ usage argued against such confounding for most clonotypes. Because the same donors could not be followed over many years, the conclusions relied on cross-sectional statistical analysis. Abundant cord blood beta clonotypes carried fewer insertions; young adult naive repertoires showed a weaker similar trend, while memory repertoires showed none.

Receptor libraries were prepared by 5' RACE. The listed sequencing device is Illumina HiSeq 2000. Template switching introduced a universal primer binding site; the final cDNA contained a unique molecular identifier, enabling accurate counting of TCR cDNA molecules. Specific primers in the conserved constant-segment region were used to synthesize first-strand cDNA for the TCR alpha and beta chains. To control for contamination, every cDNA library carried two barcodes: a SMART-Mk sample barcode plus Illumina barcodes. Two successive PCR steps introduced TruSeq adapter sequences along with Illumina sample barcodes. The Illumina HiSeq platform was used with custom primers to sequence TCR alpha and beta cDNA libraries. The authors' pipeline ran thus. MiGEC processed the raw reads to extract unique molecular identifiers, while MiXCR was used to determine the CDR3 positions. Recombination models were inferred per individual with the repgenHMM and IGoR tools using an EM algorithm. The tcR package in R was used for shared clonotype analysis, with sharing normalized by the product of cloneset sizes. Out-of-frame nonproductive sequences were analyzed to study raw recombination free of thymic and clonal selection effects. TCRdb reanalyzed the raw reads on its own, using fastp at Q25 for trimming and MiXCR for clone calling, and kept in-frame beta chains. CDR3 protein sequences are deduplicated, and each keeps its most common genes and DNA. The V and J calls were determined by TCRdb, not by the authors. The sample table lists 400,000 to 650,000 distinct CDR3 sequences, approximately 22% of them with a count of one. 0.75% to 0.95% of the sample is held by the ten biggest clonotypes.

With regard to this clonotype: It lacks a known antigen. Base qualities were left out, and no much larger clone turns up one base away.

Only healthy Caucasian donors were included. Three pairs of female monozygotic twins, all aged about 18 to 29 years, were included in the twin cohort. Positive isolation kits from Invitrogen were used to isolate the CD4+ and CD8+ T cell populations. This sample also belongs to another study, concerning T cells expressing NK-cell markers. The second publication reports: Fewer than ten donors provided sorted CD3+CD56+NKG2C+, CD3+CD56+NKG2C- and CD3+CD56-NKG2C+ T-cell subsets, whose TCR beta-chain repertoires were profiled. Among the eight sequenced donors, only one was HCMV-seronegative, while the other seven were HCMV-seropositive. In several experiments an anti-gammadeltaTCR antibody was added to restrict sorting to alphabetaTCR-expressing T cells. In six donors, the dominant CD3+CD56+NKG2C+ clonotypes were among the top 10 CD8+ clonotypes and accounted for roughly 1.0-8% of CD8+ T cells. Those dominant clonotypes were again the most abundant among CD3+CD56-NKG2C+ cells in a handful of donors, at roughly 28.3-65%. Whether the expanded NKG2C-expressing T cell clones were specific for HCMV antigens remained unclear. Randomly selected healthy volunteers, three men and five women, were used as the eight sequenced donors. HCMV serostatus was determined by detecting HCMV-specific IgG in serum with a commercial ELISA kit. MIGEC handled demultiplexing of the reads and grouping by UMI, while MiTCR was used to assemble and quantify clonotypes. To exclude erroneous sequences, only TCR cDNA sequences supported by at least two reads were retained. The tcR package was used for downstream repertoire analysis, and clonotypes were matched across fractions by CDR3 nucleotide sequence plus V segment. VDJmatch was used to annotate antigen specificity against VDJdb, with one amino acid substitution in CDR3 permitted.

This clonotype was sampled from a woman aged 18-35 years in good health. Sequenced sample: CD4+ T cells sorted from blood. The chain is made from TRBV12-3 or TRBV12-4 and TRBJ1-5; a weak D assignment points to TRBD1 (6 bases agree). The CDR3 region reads CASSLEAGVRQPQHF. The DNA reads TGTGCCAGCAGTTTAGAGGCAGGGGTACGACAGCCCCAGCATTTT.